The sequence of this TCR beta chain was determined in a study of blood T cell repertoires in COVID-19. The germline CDR1 and CDR2 sequences are SGHTS and YDEGEE. CDR3 size: 15 residues. The J segment lost 5 bases and the V segment lost 1 base, leaving 6 bases of the junction unmatched. The data were produced by immunoSEQ multiplex PCR, yet TCRdb's version contains in-frame clones alone and is incomplete. The table has 130,000 or so clones, approximately 85% seen once. The sample holds a few counts of this clone. This TCR was recovered from a human donor in a cohort sampled during active COVID-19. The sample comprised peripheral blood. The chain carries TRBV5-8 and TRBJ2-5; 9 positions match TRBD1. The CDR3 loop is CASSLTDRGWETQYF. CDR3 DNA: TGTGCCAGCAGCTTGACCGACAGGGGGTGGGAGACCCAGTACTTC.